The 22 T cell receptor beta chains listed next were all sequenced from one sample in a study of OX40 agonist ivuxolimab in advanced cancers. TCRdb's copy holds only in-frame clones and misses some; the assay was immunoSEQ multiplex PCR. The repertoire holds some 65,000 clones, with roughly 87% as singletons. Sample: CD4+ or CD8+ T cells sorted from blood, taken in a trial of the OX40 agonist ivuxolimab. The receptor set was obtained from an adult with an advanced solid tumor such as melanoma, head and neck, liver or kidney cancer.

This chain uses TRBV20-1 with TRBJ1-3; no clear D. V was shortened by 1 base and J by 15 bases, with 13 bases between the two germline ends. CDR3 length equals 11 residues. The germline CDR1 and CDR2 sequences are DFQATT and SNEGSKA (reference sequence). The CDR3 DNA follows: TGCAGTGCTAGAGTGGAGGGAATCGGATATTTT. Translating it yields CSARVEGIGYF.

In this sample, this clone turned up once. This chain joins TRBV7-9 and TRBJ1-1; D is uncertain. The CDR3 consists of 18 residues. Trimming took 4 bases from V and 0 from J, leaving 21 bases between them. CDR1 is SEHNR and CDR2 is FQNEAQ in the germline V gene (reference sequence). The CDR3 DNA follows: TGTGCCAGCAGCTACGTCGGGGTACGAGCCCCCATGAACACTGAAGCTTTCTTT. It is translated as CASSYVGVRAPMNTEAFF.

The count of this clone is one. The chain recombines TRBV5-6 with TRBJ2-7; D is perhaps TRBD2 (5 bases). The V gene lost 4 bases and the J gene lost 2 bases, with 10 bases spanning the gap. Germline CDR1 and CDR2: SGHDT and YYEEEE. This CDR3 spans 13 amino acids. The CDR3 spells CASSSGDPYEQYF. The CDR3 bases are TGTGCCAGCAGCAGCGGTGATCCCTACGAGCAGTACTTC.

The chain employs TRBV4-1 and TRBJ2-7; 8 nucleotides match TRBD1. CDR1 is MGHRA and CDR2 is YSYEKL in the germline V gene. The V and J ends lost 1 base and 5 bases, in that order; junction bases with no gene match: 10. CDR3 size: 16 residues. CDR3 bases: TGCGCCAGCAGCCAAGGTTGGGGGGACAGGACTCACGAGCAGTACTTC. It is translated as CASSQGWGDRTHEQYF.

This chain connects TRBV7-2 to TRBJ2-3; the match to TRBD1 covers 10 bases. This CDR3 region has 16 residues. The V and J ends lost 5 bases and 2 bases, in that order; junction bases with no gene match: 7. Germline V lookup: CDR1 SGHTA, CDR2 FQGNSA. The CDR3, as DNA: TGTGCCAGCAGCCTCACCGGGACAGGGGACACAGATACGCAGTATTTT. Its translation: CASSLTGTGDTDTQYF.

In its sample, this clone was seen a few times. J is TRBJ1-2 and V is TRBV7-2; a possible D gene is TRBD1 (6 bases). The V and J ends lost 3 bases and 10 bases respectively, with 18 bases between them. CDR3 length equals 14 residues. Germline CDR1 SGHTA, CDR2 FQGNSA. The CDR3 here is CASSLITGSPDYTF. For the CDR3, the DNA is TGTGCCAGCAGCTTGATAACAGGGAGCCCTGACTACACCTTC.

The V gene is TRBV19, the J gene TRBJ2-4; 10 nucleotides match TRBD1. The CDR3 totals 17 residues. V lost 7 bases and J lost 0; bases outside the gene matches: 9. CDR1 is LNHDA, CDR2 SQIVND, per germline (reference sequence). The CDR3 DNA is TGTGCCAGTACTACACTCCGGGACAGGGGAGCCAAAAACATTCAGTACTTC. Its translation: CASTTLRDRGAKNIQYF.

This chain connects TRBV30 to TRBJ1-1, with D uncertain. CDR3 size: 11 residues. Trimming left V 3 bases short and J 4 bases short, with 6 bases between. Germline-derived CDR1 and CDR2 are GTSNPN and SVGIG (reference sequence). CDR3 in DNA: TGTGCCTGGAGGTGGGTCACTGAAGCTTTCTTT. Amino acids: CAWRWVTEAFF.

The CDR3 region is CASSLIEPAHTDTQYF. The CDR3 nucleotides read TGTGCCAGCAGTCTAATAGAGCCCGCACACACAGATACGCAGTATTTT. The chain employs TRBV27 and TRBJ2-3; D is ambiguous. Trimming left V 5 bases short and J 2 bases short, with 17 bases between. The CDR3 has 16 amino acids. Germline CDR1 is MNHEY and CDR2 is SMNVEV (reference sequence).

CDR3 loop: CASSLEGQGGEQFF. The CDR3 DNA follows: TGTGCCAGCAGCTTAGAGGGCCAGGGGGGTGAGCAGTTCTTC. This rearrangement joins TRBV7-6 to TRBJ2-1; a possible D gene is TRBD1 (7 bases). This CDR3 has 14 residues. CDR1 and CDR2 from the germline V gene are SGHVS and FNYEAQ. V shed 1 base and J shed 9 bases, with 13 bases lying between them. Based on the CDR3 plus reference TRBV7-6 and TRBJ2-1, the full variable domain is GAGVSQSPRYKVTKRGQDVALRCDPISGHVSLYWYRQALGQGPEFLTYFNYEAQQDKSGLPNDRFSAERPEGSISTLTIQRTEQRDSAMYRCASSLEGQGGEQFFGPGTRLTVL.

This chain uses TRBV5-4 with TRBJ1-1, with unresolved D. Per the germline V gene, CDR1 is SGHNT and CDR2 is YYREEE (reference sequence). V lost 0 bases to trimming and J lost 5 bases, with 8 bases between them. The CDR3 extends over 13 amino acids. The CDR3 sequence: CASSLGRVTEAFF. The CDR3 DNA reads TGTGCCAGCAGCTTGGGCCGGGTTACTGAAGCTTTCTTT.

The CDR3 DNA is TGTGCCAGCAGTTACGACAGGGGCTACGAGCAGTACTTC. This encodes CASSYDRGYEQYF. The chain uses TRBV13 and TRBJ2-7; 8 positions match TRBD1. Germline V gives CDR1 PRHDT, CDR2 FYEKMQ (reference sequence). With 6 bases clipped from V and 3 bases from J, the junction kept 4 bases outside the gene matches. The CDR3 is made up of 13 amino acids. The whole variable domain, remainder taken from reference TRBV13 and TRBJ2-7, is AAGVIQSPRHLIKEKRETATLKCYPIPRHDTVYWYQQGPGQDPQFLISFYEKMQSDKGSIPDRFSAQQFSDYHSELNMSSLELGDSALYFCASSYDRGYEQYFGPGTRLTVT.

This clone appeared a single time. The J gene is TRBJ2-3, the V gene TRBV4-1; either TRBD1 or TRBD2 may fit D (6 bases each). Deletions cut 11 bases from V and 6 bases from J, with 21 bases between. The CDR3 runs to 14 residues. Germline V gives CDR1 MGHRA, CDR2 YSYEKL. CDR3 DNA sequence: TGCGCCTCAAACTGGAGACTAGGGGGGGATACGCAGTATTTT. Residues: CASNWRLGGDTQYF.

This clone was counted a single time. CDR3 coding DNA: TGTGCCAGCAGTCCCACTAGCGGGGGTTACTACGAGCAGTACTTC. This encodes CASSPTSGGYYEQYF. The chain couples TRBV5-8 to TRBJ2-7; 11 bases line up with TRBD2. Trimming at V came to 5 bases and at J to 3 bases, leaving 7 bases not matched to a gene. Germline loops: CDR1 SGHTS, CDR2 YDEGEE. The CDR3 sequence is 15 residues long.

The chain recombines TRBV7-9 with TRBJ2-7; the match to TRBD2 covers 8 bases. Germline V lookup: CDR1 SEHNR, CDR2 FQNEAQ (reference sequence). The CDR3 runs to 15 residues. The V gene end was trimmed by 2 bases and the J gene end by 0 bases; junction bases not matched to a gene: 3. The CDR3 DNA reads as TGTGCCAGCAGCTTAAAAGCGGGGGACTCCTACGAGCAGTACTTC. This sequence encodes CASSLKAGDSYEQYF.

CDR3 nucleotide sequence: TGTGCCAGCAGCGTAGTTGGAGGCTACCTAGACGAGCAGTACTTC. This gives the protein CASSVVGGYLDEQYF. The V gene is TRBV9, the J gene TRBJ2-7, with a possible D match to TRBD2 (5 bases). Trimming shortened V by 0 bases and J by 5 bases, and 15 bases separated the two germline ends. The germline gives CDR1 SGDLS, CDR2 YYNGEE. This CDR3 has 15 residues.

The chain employs TRBV6-5 and TRBJ2-1; D is possibly TRBD1 or TRBD2 (5 bases each). Trimming left V 0 bases short and J 7 bases short, with 16 bases between. CDR1 is MNHEY and CDR2 is SVGAGI in the germline V gene. The CDR3 is made up of 16 amino acids. The CDR3: CASSYSRLGTGNEQFF. The CDR3 coding sequence is TGTGCCAGCAGTTACTCGAGGCTGGGGACGGGGAATGAGCAGTTCTTC.

This chain links TRBV7-9 with TRBJ2-7; weak D call: TRBD2 (5 bases). The germline CDR1 and CDR2 sequences are SEHNR and FQNEAQ (reference sequence). V lost 1 base, J lost 6 bases, and 10 bases lay in between. The CDR3 contains 13 residues. The CDR3 region is CASSLDTRSEQYF. The CDR3 DNA reads TGTGCCAGCAGCTTAGATACTAGATCCGAGCAGTACTTC.

The chain is built from TRBV4-1 and TRBJ2-7; D is ambiguous. The CDR3 has 14 residues. Germline V gene data show CDR1 as MGHRA and CDR2 as YSYEKL. The V end lost 5 bases, the J end lost 2 bases, and 13 bases lay between the germline ends. CDR3: CASSSVKAAYEQYF. The CDR3 DNA is TGCGCCAGCAGCTCCGTAAAGGCAGCCTACGAGCAGTACTTC.

The chain is built from TRBV27 and TRBJ2-5; TRBD2 agrees at 7 bases. J lost 4 bases, V lost 0 bases, and 5 bases had no gene match. The length of the CDR3 is 15 residues. Germline V gene data show CDR1 as MNHEY and CDR2 as SMNVEV (reference sequence). CDR3 bases: TGTGCCAGCAGTTTATCGGCCGCTAGCGGAGAGACCCAGTACTTC. As protein: CASSLSAASGETQYF.

This chain uses TRBV27 with TRBJ2-1; 9 positions match TRBD2. CDR3 length: 13 residues. Unmatched junction bases numbered 3, after V lost 2 bases and J lost 10 bases. Germline CDR1 MNHEY, CDR2 SMNVEV (reference sequence). The CDR3 DNA reads as TGTGCCAGCAGTTTAGGCGGGGGGGGCGAGCAGTTCTTC. It encodes CASSLGGGGEQFF.

This rearrangement joins TRBV9 to TRBJ2-7; D possibly uses TRBD1 or TRBD2 (5 bases each). This CDR3 comprises 15 residues. CDR1 SGDLS and CDR2 YYNGEE come from the germline V gene. The V gene lost 2 bases and the J gene lost 3 bases, with 15 bases spanning the gap. CDR3 in DNA: TGTGCCAGCAGCGTTGACGCCGGGACGAACTACGAGCAGTACTTC. This encodes CASSVDAGTNYEQYF.